What follows is one T cell receptor (beta chain) and its context. The antigen is undetermined. This specimen includes other DNA sequences encoding the same CDR3. Sequenced by immunoSEQ multiplex PCR; TCRdb stores in-frame clones only, minus some. Found here are about 150,000 clones, 92% of them singletons; the top ten hold about 0.19%. The record originates from a study of graft-versus-host responses after intestinal transplantation. The sequenced sample was unstimulated CD4+ T cells sorted from spleen or lymph node cells, obtained before intestinal transplant. The source of this sequence is a human donor who received an intestinal transplant.

The CDR3 DNA reads TGTGCCAGCAGTTACTCGGGGGGAGGCAATCAGCCCCAGCATTTT. Translating it yields CASSYSGGGNQPQHF. V usage is TRBV6-5 and J usage is TRBJ1-5; a possible D gene is TRBD1 (5 bases). Germline V gene sequence: CDR1 MNHEY, CDR2 SVGAGI. V gave up 0 bases and J gave up 2 bases, with 8 bases separating them. The length of the CDR3 is 15 residues.